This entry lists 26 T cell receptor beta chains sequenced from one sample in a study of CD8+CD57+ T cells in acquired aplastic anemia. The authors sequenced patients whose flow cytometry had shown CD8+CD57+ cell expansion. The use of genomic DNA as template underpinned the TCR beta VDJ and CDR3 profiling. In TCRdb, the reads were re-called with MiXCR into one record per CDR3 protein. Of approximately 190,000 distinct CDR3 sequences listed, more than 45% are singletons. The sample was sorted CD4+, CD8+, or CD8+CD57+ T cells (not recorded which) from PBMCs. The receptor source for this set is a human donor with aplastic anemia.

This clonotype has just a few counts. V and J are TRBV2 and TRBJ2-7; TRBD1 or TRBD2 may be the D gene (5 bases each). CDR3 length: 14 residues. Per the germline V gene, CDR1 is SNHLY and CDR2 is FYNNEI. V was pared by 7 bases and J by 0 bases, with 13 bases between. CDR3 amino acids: CASIAGSRSYEQYF. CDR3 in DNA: TGTGCCAGCATAGCAGGGAGCCGCTCCTACGAGCAGTACTTC.

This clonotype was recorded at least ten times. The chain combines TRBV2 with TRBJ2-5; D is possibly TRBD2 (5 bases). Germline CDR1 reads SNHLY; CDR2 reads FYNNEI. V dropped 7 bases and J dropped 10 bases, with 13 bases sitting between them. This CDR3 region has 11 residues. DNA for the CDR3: TGTGCCAGCACCCTGAGGGTAGACCAGTACTTC. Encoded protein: CASTLRVDQYF.

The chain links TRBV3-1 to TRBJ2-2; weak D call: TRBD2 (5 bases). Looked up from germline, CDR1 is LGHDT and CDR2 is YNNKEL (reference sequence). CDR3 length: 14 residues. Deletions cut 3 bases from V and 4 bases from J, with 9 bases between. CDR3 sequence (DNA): TGTGCCAGCAGCCAGCTAGCTTCCACCGGGGAGCTGTTTTTT. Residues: CASSQLASTGELFF.

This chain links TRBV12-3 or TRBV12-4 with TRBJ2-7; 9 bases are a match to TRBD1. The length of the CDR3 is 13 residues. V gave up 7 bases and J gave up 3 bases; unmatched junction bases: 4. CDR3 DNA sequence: TGTGCCAGCAACAGACAGGGGGGCTACGAGCAGTACTTC. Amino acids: CASNRQGGYEQYF.

This CDR3 is CASSPRTPTHEQYF. CDR3 in DNA: TGTGCCAGTAGCCCGAGGACCCCGACACACGAGCAGTACTTC. The chain carries TRBV19 and TRBJ2-7; D is unclear. This CDR3 has 14 residues. V was pared by 6 bases and J by 5 bases, with 17 bases between. The V gene's germline CDR1 is LNHDA and CDR2 SQIVND (reference sequence).

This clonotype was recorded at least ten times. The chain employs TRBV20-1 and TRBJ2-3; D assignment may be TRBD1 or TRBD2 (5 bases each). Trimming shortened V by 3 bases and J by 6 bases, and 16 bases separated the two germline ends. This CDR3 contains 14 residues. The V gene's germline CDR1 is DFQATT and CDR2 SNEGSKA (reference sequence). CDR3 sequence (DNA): TGCAGTGCTAGGAGGGGTATCACGGCGGATACGCAGTATTTT. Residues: CSARRGITADTQYF.

This CDR3 reads CASSIGRTSGRGTYEQYF. The CDR3 coding sequence is TGTGCCAGTAGTATAGGAAGGACTAGCGGGAGGGGAACCTACGAGCAGTACTTC. J is TRBJ2-7 and V is TRBV19; 15 bases align to TRBD2. After removal of 1 base from V and 2 bases from J, the junction contained 6 bases not matched to a gene. The germline CDR1 and CDR2 sequences are LNHDA and SQIVND (reference sequence). There are 18 residues in the CDR3.

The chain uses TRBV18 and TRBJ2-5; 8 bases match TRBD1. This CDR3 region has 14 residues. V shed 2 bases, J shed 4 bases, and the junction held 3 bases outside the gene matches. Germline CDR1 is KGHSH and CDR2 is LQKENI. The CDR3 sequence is CASSPFGQGETQYF. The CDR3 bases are TGTGCCAGCTCACCATTCGGACAGGGAGAGACCCAGTACTTC.

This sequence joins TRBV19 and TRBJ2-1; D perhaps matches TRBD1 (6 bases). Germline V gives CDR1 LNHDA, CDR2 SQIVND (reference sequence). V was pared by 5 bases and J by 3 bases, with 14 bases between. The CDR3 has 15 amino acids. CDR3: CASSALWGRYNEQFF. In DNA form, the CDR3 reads TGTGCCAGTAGTGCTCTCTGGGGGCGCTACAATGAGCAGTTCTTC.

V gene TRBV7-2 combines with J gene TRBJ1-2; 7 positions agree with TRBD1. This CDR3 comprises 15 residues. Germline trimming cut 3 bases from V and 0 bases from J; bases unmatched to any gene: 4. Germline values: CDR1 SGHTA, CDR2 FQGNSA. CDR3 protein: CASSLDRISNYGYTF. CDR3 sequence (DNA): TGTGCCAGCAGCTTGGACAGGATCTCTAACTATGGCTACACCTTC.

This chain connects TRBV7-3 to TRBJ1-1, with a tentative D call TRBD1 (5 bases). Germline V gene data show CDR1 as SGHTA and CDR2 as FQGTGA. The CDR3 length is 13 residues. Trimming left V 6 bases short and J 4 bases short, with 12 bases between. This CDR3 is CASSRGTSTEAFF. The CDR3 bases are TGTGCCAGCAGTCGCGGGACCAGCACTGAAGCTTTCTTT.

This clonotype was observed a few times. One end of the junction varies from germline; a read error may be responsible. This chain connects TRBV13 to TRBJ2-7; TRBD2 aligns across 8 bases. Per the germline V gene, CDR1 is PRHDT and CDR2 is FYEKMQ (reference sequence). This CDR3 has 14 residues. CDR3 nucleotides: TGTGCCAGCAGTTTAGGGACTAGCTCCTACGAGCAGTACTTC. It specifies CASSLGTSSYEQYF.

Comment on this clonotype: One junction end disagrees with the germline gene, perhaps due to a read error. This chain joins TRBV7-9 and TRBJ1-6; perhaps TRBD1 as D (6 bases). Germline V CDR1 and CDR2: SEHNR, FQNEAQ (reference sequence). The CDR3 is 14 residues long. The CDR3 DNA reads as TGCGCCAGCAGCCAAGCAGGGGAGGGTTCACCCCTCCACTTT. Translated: CASSQAGEGSPLHF.

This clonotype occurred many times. The CDR3 bases are TGTGCCAGCAGCCTAACAGGGGGTGTTACTGAAGCTTTCTTT. It yields the protein CASSLTGGVTEAFF. The genes are TRBV7-9 and TRBJ1-1, with TRBD1 identical over 8 bases. CDR3 length equals 14 residues. The germline CDR1 and CDR2 sequences are SEHNR and FQNEAQ (reference sequence). The V segment lost 5 bases and the J segment 5 bases; nucleotides outside the gene matches: 7.

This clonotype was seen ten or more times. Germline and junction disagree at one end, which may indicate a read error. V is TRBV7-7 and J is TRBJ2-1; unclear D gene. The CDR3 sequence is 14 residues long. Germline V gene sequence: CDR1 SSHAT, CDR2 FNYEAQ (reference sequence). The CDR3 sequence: CASSHLNSYNEQFF. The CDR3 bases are TGTGCTAGCAGCCACCTAAACTCCTACAATGAGCAGTTCTTC.

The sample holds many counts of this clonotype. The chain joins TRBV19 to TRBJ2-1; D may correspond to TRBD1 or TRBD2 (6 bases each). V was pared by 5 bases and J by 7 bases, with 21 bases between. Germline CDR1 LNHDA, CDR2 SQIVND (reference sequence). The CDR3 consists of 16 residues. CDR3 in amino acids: CASSVFEGGPSNEQFF. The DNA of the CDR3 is TGTGCCAGTAGTGTATTTGAGGGGGGCCCTTCAAATGAGCAGTTCTTC.

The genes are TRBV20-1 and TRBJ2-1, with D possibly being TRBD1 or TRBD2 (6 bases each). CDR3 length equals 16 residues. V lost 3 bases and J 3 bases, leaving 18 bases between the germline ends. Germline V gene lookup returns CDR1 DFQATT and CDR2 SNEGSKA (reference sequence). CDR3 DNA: TGCAGTGCTAGGGTCCGGGGGCGGGTTTTCTACAATGAGCAGTTCTTC. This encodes CSARVRGRVFYNEQFF.

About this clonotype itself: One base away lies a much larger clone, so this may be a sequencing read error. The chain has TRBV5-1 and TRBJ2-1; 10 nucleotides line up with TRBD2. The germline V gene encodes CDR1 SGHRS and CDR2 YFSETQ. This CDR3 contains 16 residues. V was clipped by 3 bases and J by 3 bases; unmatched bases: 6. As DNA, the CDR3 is TGCGCCAGCAGCTCGGGCCTAGCGGGAGTCTACAATGAGCAGTTCTTC. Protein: CASSSGLAGVYNEQFF.

The CDR3 is CAWKGTSGRAPGYEQYF. The CDR3 region has the DNA TGTGCCTGGAAGGGGACTAGCGGGAGGGCCCCCGGGTACGAGCAGTACTTC. The rearrangement joins TRBV30 to TRBJ2-7; 16 nucleotides match TRBD2. The germline gives CDR1 GTSNPN, CDR2 SVGIG (reference sequence). This CDR3 spans 17 amino acids. V was pared by 4 bases and J by 4 bases, with 10 bases of the junction left unmatched.

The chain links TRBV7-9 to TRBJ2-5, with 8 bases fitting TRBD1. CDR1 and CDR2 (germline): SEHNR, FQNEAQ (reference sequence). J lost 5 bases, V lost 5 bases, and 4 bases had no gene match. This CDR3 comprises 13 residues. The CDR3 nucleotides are TGTGCCAGCAGCCTGGACAGGGATGAGACCCAGTACTTC. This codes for CASSLDRDETQYF.

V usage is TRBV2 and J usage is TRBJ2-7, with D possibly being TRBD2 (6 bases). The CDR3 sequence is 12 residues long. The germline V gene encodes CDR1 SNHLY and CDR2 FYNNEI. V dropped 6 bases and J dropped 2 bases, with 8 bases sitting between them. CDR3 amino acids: CASRASAYEQYF. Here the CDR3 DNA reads TGTGCCAGCAGGGCTAGCGCCTACGAGCAGTACTTC.

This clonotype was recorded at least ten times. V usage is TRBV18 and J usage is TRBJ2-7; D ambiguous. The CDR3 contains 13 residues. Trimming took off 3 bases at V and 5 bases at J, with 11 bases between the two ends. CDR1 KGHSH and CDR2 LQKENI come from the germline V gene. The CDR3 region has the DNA TGTGCCAGCTCACCCGGAGTTTTAAACGAGCAGTACTTC. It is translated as CASSPGVLNEQYF.

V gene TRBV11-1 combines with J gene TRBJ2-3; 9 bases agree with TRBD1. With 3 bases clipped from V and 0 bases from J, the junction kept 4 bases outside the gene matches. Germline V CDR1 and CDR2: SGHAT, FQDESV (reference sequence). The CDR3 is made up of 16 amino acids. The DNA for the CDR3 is TGTGCCAGCAGCTTGTCTGGGACAGGGAGCACAGATACGCAGTATTTT. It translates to CASSLSGTGSTDTQYF.

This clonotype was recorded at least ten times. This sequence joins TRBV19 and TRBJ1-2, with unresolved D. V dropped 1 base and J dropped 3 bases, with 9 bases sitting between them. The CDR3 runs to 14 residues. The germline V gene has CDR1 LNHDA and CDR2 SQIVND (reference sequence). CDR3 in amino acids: CASSIVGGYYGYTF. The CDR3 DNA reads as TGTGCCAGTAGTATAGTAGGCGGCTACTATGGCTACACCTTC.

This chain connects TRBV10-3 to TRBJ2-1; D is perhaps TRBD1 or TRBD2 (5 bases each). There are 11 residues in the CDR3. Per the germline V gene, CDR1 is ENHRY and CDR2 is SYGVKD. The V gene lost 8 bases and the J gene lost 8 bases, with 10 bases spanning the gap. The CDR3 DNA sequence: TGTGCCATCCAAGGGGACGATGAGCAGTTCTTC. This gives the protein CAIQGDDEQFF.

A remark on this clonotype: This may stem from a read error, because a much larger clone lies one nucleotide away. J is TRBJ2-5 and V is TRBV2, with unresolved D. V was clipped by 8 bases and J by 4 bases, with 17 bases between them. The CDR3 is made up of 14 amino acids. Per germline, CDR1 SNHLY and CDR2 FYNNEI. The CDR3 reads CASSLGRWGETQYF. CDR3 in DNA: TGTGCCAGCTCACTCGGCCGGTGGGGAGAGACCCAGTACTTC.